A single sample gave rise to the 6 T cell receptor beta chains below, sequenced in a study of T cells in Graves' hyperthyroidism and ophthalmopathy. The CDR3 regions of TCR beta were amplified from RNA transcripts. Primed by the HTBI set, a first-round RT-PCR was run on the TCR CDR3. From the multiplex PCR reads, TCRdb called clonotypes with MiXCR, one entry per CDR3 protein. The sample carries around 490,000 distinct CDR3 sequences, approximately 20% recorded once. Source material: blood. All receptors come from a man in his forties with Graves' ophthalmopathy.

This clonotype was seen many times. This chain links TRBV7-9 with TRBJ2-7, with D perhaps matching TRBD1 (5 bases). Germline loops: CDR1 SEHNR, CDR2 FQNEAQ (reference sequence). V was shortened by 5 bases and J by 2 bases, with 10 bases between the two germline ends. The CDR3 extends over 13 amino acids. The chain's CDR3 is CASSPTVTYEQYF. The CDR3 DNA reads as TGTGCCAGCAGCCCGACAGTTACCTACGAGCAGTACTTC.

In this sample, this clonotype turned up a few times. The chain has TRBV20-1 and TRBJ1-1; unclear D gene. V was pared by 7 bases and J by 1 base, with 10 bases between. This CDR3 has 12 amino acids. Germline V gene sequence: CDR1 DFQATT, CDR2 SNEGSKA (reference sequence). The CDR3 DNA reads as TGCAGTGGACGGCAGGAGAACACTGAAGCTTTCTTT. Protein product: CSGRQENTEAFF.

As to this clonotype: A single base separates this from a much larger clone, so it may be a read error. In DNA, the CDR3 is TGTGCCGGCAGTTACGTTCAGCCGGAGAATCCCTACGAGCAGTACTTC. Translation gives CAGSYVQPENPYEQYF. The J gene is TRBJ2-7, the V gene TRBV6-5; D not certain. Germline loops: CDR1 MNHEY, CDR2 SVGAGI. There are 16 residues in the CDR3.

This clonotype was seen only a few times. This CDR3 is missing its conserved last phenylalanine or tryptophan, likely due to a read error. The chain couples TRBV28 to TRBJ1-5; D is unresolved. The CDR3 runs 11 residues. Germline-derived CDR1 and CDR2 are MDHEN and SYDVKM. V shed 1 base and J shed 6 bases, with 1 base lying between them. The chain's CDR3 is CASSLSQPQHL. CDR3 bases: TGTGCCAGCAGTTTATCTCAGCCCCAGCATCTT.

This clonotype was recorded a few times. This sequence joins TRBV3-1 and TRBJ1-1; the match to TRBD1 covers 11 bases. Trimming removed 5 bases from V and 4 bases from J; junction bases left unmatched: 3. The CDR3 has 14 residues. CDR1 LGHDT and CDR2 YNNKEL come from the germline V gene (reference sequence). The CDR3 is CASSGTGGSTEAFF. The CDR3 DNA reads as TGTGCCAGCAGCGGGACAGGGGGTTCCACTGAAGCTTTCTTT.

The chain uses TRBV7-6 and TRBJ1-2; no reliable D call. V lost 1 base, J lost 0 bases, and 9 bases lay in between. Germline assignment: CDR1 SGHVS and CDR2 FNYEAQ. CDR3 size: 15 residues. The CDR3 DNA sequence: TGTGCCAGCAGCTTAGGAGATGGGGCTAACTATGGCTACACCTTC. Its translation is CASSLGDGANYGYTF.